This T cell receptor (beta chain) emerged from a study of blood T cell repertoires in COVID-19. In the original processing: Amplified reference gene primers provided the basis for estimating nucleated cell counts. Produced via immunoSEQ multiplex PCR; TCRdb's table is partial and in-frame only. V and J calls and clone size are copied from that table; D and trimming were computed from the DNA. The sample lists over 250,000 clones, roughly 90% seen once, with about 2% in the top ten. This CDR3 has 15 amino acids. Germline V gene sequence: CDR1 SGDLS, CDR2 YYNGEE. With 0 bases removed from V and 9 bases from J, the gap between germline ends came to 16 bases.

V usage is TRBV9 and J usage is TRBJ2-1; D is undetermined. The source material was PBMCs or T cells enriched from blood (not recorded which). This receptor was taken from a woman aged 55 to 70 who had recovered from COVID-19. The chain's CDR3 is CASSVEFTELSEQFF. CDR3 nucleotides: TGTGCCAGCAGCGTAGAGTTTACGGAGTTGAGTGAGCAGTTCTTC.